These T cell receptor beta chains were read from a single sample in a study of blood T cell repertoires in COVID-19. Sequenced by immunoSEQ multiplex PCR; TCRdb stores in-frame clones only, minus some. The data show about 200,000 clones, more than 75% seen once. Specimen: peripheral blood. These receptors originate from a woman of 80 years or more with COVID-19, enrolled during active disease. Both conserved end residues are part of each CDR3. A D gene is named only where the DNA matches it firmly. Some rows mark clone size as missing; the rest say once, few, many or name a class of expanded clone.

clone size: NA; V gene: TRBV7-9; J gene: TRBJ1-1; D gene: NA; CDR3 protein: CAIPLVRSGGTFF; CDR3 DNA: TGTGCCATCCCGCTAGTCAGGTCCGGAGGCACTTTCTTT
clone size: NA; V gene: TRBV4-1; J gene: TRBJ2-5; D gene: NA; CDR3 protein: CASSQEEGRETQYF; CDR3 DNA: TGCGCCAGCAGCCAAGAAGAGGGTAGAGAGACCCAGTACTTC
clone size: few; V gene: TRBV5-4; J gene: TRBJ1-1; D gene: NA; CDR3 protein: CASNQKAAGVDTEAFF; CDR3 DNA: TGTGCCAGCAATCAAAAAGCTGCAGGGGTTGACACTGAAGCTTTCTTT
clone size: NA; V gene: TRBV6-1; J gene: TRBJ1-3; D gene: TRBD1; CDR3 protein: CASSEGPGQGYSGNTIYF; CDR3 DNA: TGTGCCAGCAGTGAAGGACCGGGACAGGGGTACTCTGGAAACACCATATATTTT
clone size: NA; V gene: TRBV29-1; J gene: TRBJ1-1; D gene: NA; CDR3 protein: CSVAPSYKAFF; CDR3 DNA: TGCAGCGTTGCCCCGAGTTATAAAGCTTTCTTT
clone size: NA; V gene: TRBV4-1; J gene: TRBJ1-5; D gene: TRBD1; CDR3 protein: CASSQVGQGAGQPQHF; CDR3 DNA: TGCGCCAGCAGCCAAGTTGGGCAGGGGGCGGGTCAGCCCCAGCATTTT
clone size: NA; V gene: TRBV5-4; J gene: TRBJ1-6; D gene: NA; CDR3 protein: CASSPEGDTYSPLHF; CDR3 DNA: TGTGCCAGCAGCCCCGAGGGCGACACCTATTCACCCCTCCACTTT
clone size: NA; V gene: TRBV2; J gene: TRBJ2-1; D gene: TRBD2; CDR3 protein: CASSDKRGGGEQFF; CDR3 DNA: TGTGCCAGCAGTGATAAGCGGGGGGGAGGAGAGCAGTTCTTC
clone size: NA; V gene: TRBV28; J gene: TRBJ1-2; D gene: TRBD1; CDR3 protein: CASSLSGTGRGYTF; CDR3 DNA: TGTGCCAGCAGTTTATCGGGGACAGGGAGGGGCTACACCTTC
clone size: NA; V gene: TRBV20-1; J gene: TRBJ1-6; D gene: NA; CDR3 protein: CSATGNSPLHF; CDR3 DNA: TGCAGTGCTACGGGTAATTCACCCCTCCACTTT
clone size: NA; V gene: TRBV7-9; J gene: TRBJ1-4; D gene: NA; CDR3 protein: CASSRGEGNEKLFF; CDR3 DNA: TGTGCCAGCAGCAGGGGGGAGGGGAATGAAAAACTGTTTTTT
clone size: NA; V gene: TRBV19; J gene: TRBJ1-2; D gene: NA; CDR3 protein: CASSTRPQNGYTF; CDR3 DNA: TGTGCCAGTAGTACCCGCCCCCAGAATGGCTACACCTTC
clone size: NA; V gene: TRBV7-8; J gene: TRBJ1-6; D gene: NA; CDR3 protein: CASSFTAGSPLHF; CDR3 DNA: TGTGCCAGCAGCTTCACGGCGGGTTCACCCCTCCACTTT
clone size: NA; V gene: TRBV18; J gene: TRBJ1-1; D gene: NA; CDR3 protein: CASSPERRNTEAFF; CDR3 DNA: TGTGCCAGCTCACCAGAGAGGAGAAACACTGAAGCTTTCTTT
clone size: NA; V gene: TRBV10-1; J gene: TRBJ1-1; D gene: TRBD1; CDR3 protein: CASSRQGMTEAFF; CDR3 DNA: TGCGCCAGCAGTCGACAGGGGATGACTGAAGCTTTCTTT
clone size: few; V gene: TRBV6-5; J gene: TRBJ1-1; D gene: NA; CDR3 protein: CASVRGEAFF; CDR3 DNA: TGTGCCTCAGTAAGGGGCGAAGCTTTCTTT
clone size: NA; V gene: TRBV7-9; J gene: TRBJ1-1; D gene: TRBD1; CDR3 protein: CASTQGGNTEAFF; CDR3 DNA: TGTGCCAGCACCCAGGGGGGGAACACTGAAGCTTTCTTT
clone size: NA; V gene: TRBV6-2/TRBV6-3; J gene: TRBJ2-7; D gene: TRBD1; CDR3 protein: CASIPSGTGAYEQYF; CDR3 DNA: TGTGCCAGCATCCCTTCCGGGACAGGCGCTTACGAGCAGTACTTC
clone size: NA; V gene: TRBV7-2; J gene: TRBJ2-5; D gene: TRBD2; CDR3 protein: CASSLVWTSGDLETQYF; CDR3 DNA: TGTGCCAGCAGCTTAGTTTGGACTAGCGGGGATCTAGAGACCCAGTACTTC
clone size: few; V gene: TRBV4-2; J gene: TRBJ1-2; D gene: TRBD1; CDR3 protein: CASSQARQGIYGYTF; CDR3 DNA: TGTGCCAGCAGCCAAGCCCGACAGGGAATCTATGGCTACACCTTC
clone size: NA; V gene: TRBV2; J gene: TRBJ1-1; D gene: NA; CDR3 protein: CASGAQGLGSEAFF; CDR3 DNA: TGTGCCAGCGGGGCGCAAGGGCTCGGTAGTGAAGCTTTCTTT
clone size: NA; V gene: TRBV15; J gene: TRBJ1-5; D gene: TRBD1; CDR3 protein: CATSSRTGDNQPQHF; CDR3 DNA: TGTGCCACCAGCAGCAGAACAGGGGATAATCAGCCCCAGCATTTT
clone size: NA; V gene: TRBV4-1; J gene: TRBJ1-2; D gene: NA; CDR3 protein: CASSQVGGSYGYTF; CDR3 DNA: TGCGCCAGCAGCCAAGTAGGCGGGAGCTATGGCTACACCTTC
clone size: NA; V gene: TRBV6-6; J gene: TRBJ1-5; D gene: NA; CDR3 protein: CASQAPGRNQPQHF; CDR3 DNA: TGTGCCAGCCAAGCCCCGGGGAGGAATCAGCCCCAGCATTTT
clone size: NA; V gene: TRBV3-1/TRBV3-2; J gene: TRBJ2-4; D gene: NA; CDR3 protein: CASSQGEARTQYF; CDR3 DNA: TGTGCCAGCAGCCAAGGAGAGGCACGCACTCAGTACTTC
clone size: NA; V gene: TRBV7-9; J gene: TRBJ2-5; D gene: NA; CDR3 protein: CASGRGETQYF; CDR3 DNA: TGTGCCAGCGGTCGGGGGGAGACCCAGTACTTC
clone size: NA; V gene: TRBV12-3/TRBV12-4; J gene: TRBJ2-2; D gene: NA; CDR3 protein: CASRLASTGELFF; CDR3 DNA: TGTGCCAGCAGGCTAGCGTCCACCGGGGAGCTGTTTTTT
clone size: NA; V gene: TRBV6-5; J gene: TRBJ1-5; D gene: NA; CDR3 protein: CASSSGGANNQPQHF; CDR3 DNA: TGTGCCAGCAGTTCCGGGGGAGCGAACAATCAGCCCCAGCATTTT
clone size: NA; V gene: TRBV5-4; J gene: TRBJ2-1; D gene: TRBD2; CDR3 protein: CASSLAQGGSDEQFF; CDR3 DNA: TGTGCCAGCAGCTTGGCCCAGGGAGGGAGCGATGAGCAGTTCTTC
clone size: once; V gene: TRBV18; J gene: TRBJ1-2; D gene: NA; CDR3 protein: CASSPASGNYGYTF; CDR3 DNA: TGTGCCAGCTCACCGGCATCGGGGAACTATGGCTACACCTTC
clone size: once; V gene: TRBV4-3; J gene: TRBJ2-3; D gene: TRBD2; CDR3 protein: CASSQTAGEGDTQYF; CDR3 DNA: TGCGCCAGCAGCCAAACAGCGGGAGAGGGAGATACGCAGTATTTT
clone size: NA; V gene: TRBV11-2; J gene: TRBJ2-1; D gene: NA; CDR3 protein: CASSSKPGQRNEQFF; CDR3 DNA: TGTGCCAGCAGCTCAAAACCGGGACAACGGAATGAGCAGTTCTTC
clone size: NA; V gene: TRBV18; J gene: TRBJ2-2; D gene: NA; CDR3 protein: CASSPSPGRNTGELFF; CDR3 DNA: TGTGCCAGCTCACCGTCGCCGGGGAGGAACACCGGGGAGCTGTTTTTT
clone size: NA; V gene: TRBV5-5; J gene: TRBJ2-2; D gene: NA; CDR3 protein: CASSLRRGKGGRGGTGELFF; CDR3 DNA: TGTGCCAGCAGCTTGCGACGGGGAAAAGGAGGCAGGGGTGGCACCGGGGAGCTGTTTTTT
clone size: NA; V gene: TRBV18; J gene: TRBJ1-3; D gene: NA; CDR3 protein: CASSPDPGPGNTIYF; CDR3 DNA: TGTGCCAGCTCACCAGATCCAGGGCCTGGAAACACCATATATTTT